This is a list of T cell receptor beta chains from one sample in a study of glioma-infiltrating T cells after dendritic cell vaccination. Data came from immunoSEQ multiplex PCR; TCRdb stores just in-frame clones and leaves some out. The table has just over 95,000 clones, roughly 83% seen once; the top ten hold less than 7%. The starting material was blood, obtained before dendritic cell vaccination. These receptors were collected from a human donor with glioblastoma. Both conserved end residues are part of each CDR3. Each record gives: D gene, V gene, clone size, J gene, CDR3 DNA, CDR3 protein. D genes are given only for firm matches. A row's size may be missing; if present it is once, few, many or a size class.

d_call: .
v_call: TRBV2
clone_size: few
j_call: TRBJ1-1
cdr3_nt: TGTGCCAGCAGAGAGGGGAGGGGTGAAGCTTTCTTT
cdr3_aa: CASREGRGEAFF

d_call: TRBD2
v_call: TRBV6-5
clone_size: .
j_call: TRBJ2-7
cdr3_nt: TGTGCCAGCAGAGCGGGGCACAGGTACGAGCAGTACTTC
cdr3_aa: CASRAGHRYEQYF

d_call: TRBD1
v_call: TRBV10-3
clone_size: .
j_call: TRBJ1-6
cdr3_nt: TGTGCCATCAGTGAGTCGAAGGGACAGGGATCGACACCCCTCCACTTT
cdr3_aa: CAISESKGQGSTPLHF

d_call: TRBD1
v_call: TRBV4-2
clone_size: .
j_call: TRBJ1-2
cdr3_nt: TGTGCCAGCAGCCAAGACCCCACTACAGGGGCCGGCTACACCTTC
cdr3_aa: CASSQDPTTGAGYTF

d_call: .
v_call: TRBV28
clone_size: .
j_call: TRBJ1-5
cdr3_nt: TGTGCCAGCAGTTTCGGGAGTTATCAGCCCCAGCATTTT
cdr3_aa: CASSFGSYQPQHF

d_call: .
v_call: TRBV6-5
clone_size: .
j_call: TRBJ2-2
cdr3_nt: TGTGCCAGCAGTTACACTGGGAACACCGGGGAGCTGTTTTTT
cdr3_aa: CASSYTGNTGELFF

d_call: .
v_call: TRBV29-1
clone_size: .
j_call: TRBJ1-5
cdr3_nt: TGCAGCGTTGTCCTCGGCGGGGAGCCCCAGCATTTT
cdr3_aa: CSVVLGGEPQHF

d_call: TRBD2
v_call: TRBV10-3
clone_size: few
j_call: TRBJ2-6
cdr3_nt: TGTGCCATCCTCGTCGCTAGCGGCAACGTCCTGACTTTC
cdr3_aa: CAILVASGNVLTF

d_call: .
v_call: TRBV4-1
clone_size: .
j_call: TRBJ2-7
cdr3_nt: TGCGCCAGCAGCCAACTCCGGGACTCGAACCCTCGGGAGCAGTACTTC
cdr3_aa: CASSQLRDSNPREQYF

d_call: TRBD1
v_call: TRBV6-5
clone_size: .
j_call: TRBJ2-7
cdr3_nt: TGTGCCAGCAGACCCGGACAGGGACGTATCTACGAGCAGTACTTC
cdr3_aa: CASRPGQGRIYEQYF

d_call: .
v_call: TRBV18
clone_size: .
j_call: TRBJ1-2
cdr3_nt: TGTGCCAGCTCACCAAATACAGTAAACTATGGCTACACCTTC
cdr3_aa: CASSPNTVNYGYTF

d_call: TRBD1
v_call: TRBV10-3
clone_size: .
j_call: TRBJ2-7
cdr3_nt: TGTGCCATCAGACCAGGACAGGGCGGCCACGAGCAGTACTTC
cdr3_aa: CAIRPGQGGHEQYF

d_call: TRBD2
v_call: TRBV23-1
clone_size: .
j_call: TRBJ2-4
cdr3_nt: TGCGCCAGCAGTCAGATGGGAGGGTGGAGGTCCAAAAACATTCAGTACTTC
cdr3_aa: CASSQMGGWRSKNIQYF

d_call: TRBD2
v_call: TRBV5-1
clone_size: .
j_call: TRBJ2-7
cdr3_nt: TGCGCCAGCAGCTTAGGTTCCCCAGGACTAGCGGCGGCCTACGAGCAGTACTTC
cdr3_aa: CASSLGSPGLAAAYEQYF

d_call: .
v_call: TRBV20-1
clone_size: .
j_call: TRBJ1-6
cdr3_nt: TGCAGTGCTAGGGCATACAGGCAGTTACACTTT
cdr3_aa: CSARAYRQLHF